This T cell receptor (beta chain) comes out of a study of early T cells in non-severe SARS-CoV-2 infection (dated by TCRdb to the early 2020s). Broadly, across the study: Because TCR sequencing relied on bulk RNA taken from unsorted whole blood, pairing of alpha and beta chains was not possible.

What the study reported, not specific to this receptor: VDJdb matching was skewed toward anti-spike CD8 responses, so virus-specific expansions were likely underestimated and private and CD4 specificities were missed.

Only a few counts were recorded for this clonotype. Its antigen is unknown. Per-nucleotide qualities are absent, and no much larger clonotype sits a single base away. Set within a cohort of healthcare workers in London, UK, this nested case-control study involved weekly PCR testing of nasopharyngeal swabs along with blood sampling. Healthcare workers were recruited during the week of the UK lockdown, between 23 and 31 March 2020, and followed weekly for up to about 15 weeks. From its cysteine to its phenylalanine, the CDR3 spans 14 amino acids. The sequence is cut down to CDR3 DNA, 42 bases in frame from base 1. CDR1 and CDR2 are read off the germline V gene as SGHAT and FQNNGV. The junction shows trimming of 3 bases on V and 7 bases on J, plus 12 bases between the germline ends. The protocol used for the library was 5' RACE. The sequencer listed for this sample is NextSeq 500. The TCR library protocol attached unique molecular identifiers to individual cDNA molecules to correct for sequencing error and PCR bias. TCR alpha and beta chains were both sequenced, and the abundances of alpha and beta sequences in each sample were closely correlated with each other. The published analysis was carried out like this. Decombinator V4 was used to annotate TCR sequences for V gene, J gene and CDR3. TCRs were defined as expanded if a significant change between any two time points was detected under a Poisson model with p below 0.0001. TCR abundances were normalised to the total number of TCRs sequenced per sample and were expressed as counts per million. MAIT TCRs were defined by TRAV1-2 paired with TRAJ12, TRAJ20 or TRAJ33, and iNKT TCRs by TRAV10 paired with TRAJ18. VDJdb, accessed on 1 November 2021, was searched for TCRs annotated for CMV, EBV and SARS-CoV-2, and TCRs annotated for more than one antigen were excluded. TCRdb reworked the public reads: Q25 trimming with fastp, MiXCR clone assembly, productive beta chains retained. All rows with the same CDR3 protein become a single entry with the most common DNA and genes. These V and J calls originate from TCRdb's pipeline instead of the authors' own analysis. Here the sample has about 59,000 distinct CDR3 sequences; roughly 13% occur a single time. Together, the top ten hold about 9.3% of the sample.

The V gene is TRBV11-2 and the J gene is TRBJ1-4, with an unclear D gene assignment. The sample in question was whole blood, obtained at baseline. This receptor was identified in an adult who was a healthcare worker with PCR-confirmed SARS-CoV-2 infection or an uninfected control (not recorded which). The encoded CDR3 is CASSFAGASEKLFF. The nucleotide sequence is given as TGTGCCAGCAGCTTTGCCGGTGCGAGTGAAAAACTGTTTTTT.